This record covers a single T cell receptor beta chain. Its antigen is not identified. Lesional scalp punch biopsies and peripheral blood came from alopecia areata patients. This record comes from a study of CD8+ T cells in alopecia areata. Study-level results: The study also sequences resident alphabeta T cells of normal skin in scalp samples.

Following extraction, RNA underwent reverse transcription to cDNA, which served as the sequencing template. The method was immunoSEQ multiplex PCR; TCRdb's version includes in-frame clones alone and lacks a portion of them. In the table there are tens of thousands of clones, 55% of which are singletons. V was cut by 0 bases and J by 5 bases, with 10 bases left in between. Germline assignment: CDR1 GTSNPN and CDR2 SVGIG (reference sequence). This CDR3 comprises 13 residues. This receptor was obtained from a human donor with alopecia areata. This chain joins TRBV30 and TRBJ1-1; D is undetermined. The sequencing sample was made of NKG2D-high CD8+ T cells sorted from blood. The CDR3 region has the DNA TGTGCCTGGAGTGTCATTAAGGGAACTGAAGCTTTCTTT. Protein sequence: CAWSVIKGTEAFF.